The 2 T cell receptor beta chains below all came from one sample that was sequenced in a study of blood T cell repertoires in COVID-19. Profiled with immunoSEQ multiplex PCR; TCRdb holds only in-frame clones, not every one. The data show 65,000 to 90,000 clones, with about four fifths seen just once and roughly 4.2% held by the top ten. The sample consisted of peripheral blood. These receptors originate from a woman aged 60-75 years with acute or convalescent COVID-19.

The rearrangement links TRBV5-4 to TRBJ1-1; D might be TRBD1 (5 bases). The germline V gene encodes CDR1 SGHNT and CDR2 YYREEE (reference sequence). Between the trimmed V and J ends, which lost 2 bases and 3 bases, there was a span of 8 bases. The CDR3 length is 13 residues. For the CDR3, the DNA is TGTGCCAGCAGCTTTTCGGGGGACACTGAAGCTTTCTTT. This translates into CASSFSGDTEAFF.

This clone was recorded only once. The chain joins TRBV30 to TRBJ1-5; 7 positions match TRBD1. This CDR3 has 17 residues. With V trimmed by 1 base and J by 0 bases, 9 bases remained unmatched. Germline V lookup: CDR1 GTSNPN, CDR2 SVGIG (reference sequence). The CDR3 DNA is TGTGCCTGGAGTGCCGGCCAGGGGGTGTATAGCAATCAGCCCCAGCATTTT. Its translation is CAWSAGQGVYSNQPQHF.